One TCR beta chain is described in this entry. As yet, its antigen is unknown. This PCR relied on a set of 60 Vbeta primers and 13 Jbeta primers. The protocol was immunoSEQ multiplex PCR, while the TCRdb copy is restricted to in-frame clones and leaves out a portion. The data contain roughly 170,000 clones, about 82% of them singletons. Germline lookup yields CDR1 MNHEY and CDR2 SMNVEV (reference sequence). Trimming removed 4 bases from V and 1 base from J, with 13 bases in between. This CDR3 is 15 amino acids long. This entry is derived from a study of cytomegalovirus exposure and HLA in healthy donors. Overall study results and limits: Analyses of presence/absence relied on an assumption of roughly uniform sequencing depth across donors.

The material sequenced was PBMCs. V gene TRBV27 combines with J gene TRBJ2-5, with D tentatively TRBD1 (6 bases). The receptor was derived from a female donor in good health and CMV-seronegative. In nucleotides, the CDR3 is TGTGCCAGCAGTTATTCCAGGGGCGGCCAAGAGACCCAGTACTTC. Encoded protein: CASSYSRGGQETQYF.